This TCR beta chain emerged from a study of blood T cells in healthy people across ages. Across the whole study: About one barcoded beta molecule per two T cells was captured by template switching.

The CDR3 loop spans 14 amino acids. Germline CDR1 and CDR2: SEHNR and FQNEAQ (reference sequence). Sample donors were healthy Caucasian individuals that came from Russia, aged roughly 6 to 95. Regarding this clonotype: The antigen remains unidentified.

It was with a sample-barcoded 5' primer and a J-beta primer mix that a second PCR of about 6 to 11 cycles was run. Every cDNA molecule carried a tag from a template-switch adaptor bearing 12 random nucleotides. One entry per CDR3 protein results from TCRdb running MiXCR on the 5' RACE reads. The repertoire consists of approximately 2,000,000 distinct CDR3 sequences, with about 39% occurring once and the leading ten covering more than 20%. General study results and limits: While age rose, TCR beta diversity per million T cells dropped in a roughly linear way.

Sequenced: blood. The clonotype comes from a human donor in good health. This sequence joins TRBV7-9 and TRBJ2-5; maybe TRBD2 (6 bases). The DNA matches TRBJ2-7 better at its end, which makes the J call doubtful. CDR3 protein: CASSLGGLSPEQYF. CDR3 in DNA: TGTGCCAGCAGCTTGGGGGGTCTCAGTCCCGAGCAGTACTTC.